The clone carrying this T cell receptor (beta chain) was observed a handful of times. What it binds is unknown. Between the trimmed V and J ends, which lost 5 bases and 4 bases, there was a span of 18 bases. The CDR3 has 16 residues. The germline gives CDR1 KGHSH, CDR2 LQKENI. Assay used: immunoSEQ multiplex PCR; TCRdb lists only in-frame clones, some missing. Of about 14,000 clones listed, approximately 63% are singletons. The sample comes from a study of CD4+ T cells in melanoma. Study findings and constraints: Diverse differentiation states were reported for melanoma neoantigen-specific CD4+ T cells.

The clonotype comes from a human donor with melanoma. Sequenced sample: cells from a culture (not recorded whether cultured in vitro). The rearrangement links TRBV18 to TRBJ1-5, with D possibly TRBD1 on 5 matching bases. As DNA, the CDR3 is TGTGCCAGCTCAGCACTTCAGGGAAGGCGGAATCAGCCCCAGCATTTT. This gives the protein CASSALQGRRNQPQHF.